The 27 T cell receptor beta chains below come from one sample, sequenced in a study of OX40 agonist ivuxolimab in advanced cancers. Library construction relied on the immunoSEQ multiplex PCR assay. As stored in TCRdb, this immuneACCESS dataset retains in-frame rearrangements with V and J assigned. A fraction of the clones does not appear; measured against another copy, unresolved V genes explain less than half of the discrepancy, and the remainder lacks a known reason. The sample data list approximately 58,000 clones, and 75% to 90% of these were observed just once. Jointly, the top ten make up roughly 0.77% of the sample. The sample consisted of CD4+ or CD8+ T cells sorted from blood, taken in a trial of the OX40 agonist ivuxolimab. These receptor sequences come from an adult with an advanced solid tumor such as melanoma, head and neck, liver or kidney cancer.

The rearrangement joins TRBV28 to TRBJ1-5; D is possibly TRBD1 (5 bases). With 3 bases removed from V and 5 bases from J, the gap between germline ends came to 11 bases. This CDR3 comprises 14 residues. Germline lookup yields CDR1 MDHEN and CDR2 SYDVKM. Here the CDR3 reads CASSLGGGDQPQHF. CDR3 DNA: TGTGCCAGCAGTTTGGGGGGAGGTGATCAGCCCCAGCATTTT.

The gene calls are TRBV28 and TRBJ2-5, with TRBD2 matching over 7 bases. The DNA matches TRBJ2-7 better at its end, which makes the J call doubtful. This CDR3 spans 13 amino acids. The germline gives CDR1 MDHEN, CDR2 SYDVKM. The CDR3 DNA follows: TGTGCCAGCAGAGGGAGGGCAGAGGGCGAGCAGTACTTC. Translated: CASRGRAEGEQYF.

This clone was counted between two and nine times. CDR3 in DNA: TGTGCCAGCAGTGAGGTTCCAGGGGTGGGCTACACCTTC. The encoded protein is CASSEVPGVGYTF. The chain joins TRBV6-1 to TRBJ1-2; tentatively, D is TRBD1 (6 bases). CDR3 length equals 13 residues. V lost 3 bases and J 8 bases, leaving 13 bases between the germline ends. Germline lookup yields CDR1 MNHNS and CDR2 SASEGT.

This clone was seen just once. This chain joins TRBV5-6 and TRBJ2-7; 7 nucleotides align to TRBD2. J gave up 6 bases and V 6 bases, and 12 bases lay outside the gene matches. Germline CDR1 and CDR2: SGHDT and YYEEEE. The CDR3 runs to 14 residues. In DNA, the CDR3 is TGTGCCAGCACCTATGGGAGGGTGTCAGGCGAGCAGTACTTC. This gives the protein CASTYGRVSGEQYF.

The chain is built from TRBV30 and TRBJ1-5; no firm D call. Germline lookup yields CDR1 GTSNPN and CDR2 SVGIG (reference sequence). The V and J ends lost 2 bases and 1 base respectively, with 6 bases between them. The CDR3 is made up of 13 amino acids. CDR3 protein: CAWSTDSNQPQHF. The CDR3, as DNA: TGTGCCTGGAGTACGGACAGCAATCAGCCCCAGCATTTT.

V and J are TRBV19 and TRBJ2-1; 7 bases agree with TRBD2. Germline V lookup: CDR1 LNHDA, CDR2 SQIVND (reference sequence). Losses at the gene ends were 7 bases for V and 9 bases for J; bases not matched to a gene: 9. CDR3 length equals 13 residues. DNA of the CDR3: TGTGCCAGTATGCGGGAGCGCCAGGGTGAGCAGTTCTTC. Translation: CASMRERQGEQFF.

About this clone itself: The junction and the germline gene differ at one end; a read error may be behind it. The chain joins TRBV7-7 to TRBJ2-3; 7 bases match TRBD2. Germline-derived CDR1 and CDR2 are SSHAT and FNYEAQ (reference sequence). The CDR3 totals 16 residues. For the CDR3, the DNA is TGTGCTAGCAGCCCGCGCGCTAGCGGCACCACAGATACGCAGTATTTT. Protein sequence: CASSPRASGTTDTQYF.

V and J are TRBV28 and TRBJ2-1, with unresolved D. V shed 4 bases and J shed 9 bases, with 7 bases lying between them. The CDR3 contains 11 residues. CDR1 is MDHEN and CDR2 is SYDVKM in the germline V gene. CDR3 sequence reads: CASSSRPEQFF. CDR3 bases: TGTGCCAGCAGTTCGAGACCTGAGCAGTTCTTC.

This chain uses TRBV27 with TRBJ2-3, with D perhaps TRBD2 (5 bases). The germline gives CDR1 MNHEY, CDR2 SMNVEV (reference sequence). The CDR3 length is 15 residues. Between the trimmed V and J ends, which lost 0 bases and 4 bases, there was a span of 11 bases. CDR3: CASSLSRGSPDTQYF. For the CDR3, the DNA is TGTGCCAGCAGTTTATCGAGAGGGAGTCCAGATACGCAGTATTTT.

The chain links TRBV2 to TRBJ2-4; no clear D gene. V was clipped by 6 bases and J by 0 bases, with 9 bases between them. Germline-derived CDR1 and CDR2 are SNHLY and FYNNEI. This CDR3 region has 14 residues. The CDR3 protein is CASRRRVAKNIQYF. The CDR3 coding sequence is TGTGCCAGCAGACGTAGGGTAGCCAAAAACATTCAGTACTTC.

The rearrangement uses TRBV19 and TRBJ2-7; no definite D call. V lost 3 bases to trimming and J lost 2 bases, with 11 bases between them. The CDR3 length is 14 residues. The germline gives CDR1 LNHDA, CDR2 SQIVND (reference sequence). CDR3 sequence: CASSILGRTYEQYF. CDR3 in DNA: TGTGCCAGTAGTATTCTCGGCAGGACCTACGAGCAGTACTTC. Looking up the rest from reference TRBV19 and TRBJ2-7 gives the full variable domain: DGGITQSPKYLFRKEGQNVTLSCEQNLNHDAMYWYRQDPGQGLRLIYYSQIVNDFQKGDIAEGYSVSREKKESFPLTVTSAQKNPTAFYLCASSILGRTYEQYFGPGTRLTVT.

This rearrangement joins TRBV25-1 to TRBJ2-4, with a tentative D call TRBD1 (6 bases). The germline CDR1 and CDR2 sequences are MGHDK and SYGVNS. V was trimmed by 6 bases and J by 0 bases, leaving 6 bases between them. There are 13 residues in the CDR3. The chain's CDR3 is CASRQGAKNIQYF. The CDR3 DNA follows: TGTGCCAGCAGACAGGGAGCCAAAAACATTCAGTACTTC.

This chain joins TRBV19 and TRBJ1-1; TRBD1 agrees at 9 bases. This CDR3 has 14 residues. Per the germline V gene, CDR1 is LNHDA and CDR2 is SQIVND (reference sequence). The junction had 7 bases not matched to a gene; V was cut back by 1 base and J by 10 bases. The CDR3 DNA is TGTGCCAGTAGTATAGGGGACAGGGAAGGATCAGCTTTCTTT. Its translation is CASSIGDREGSAFF.

The chain uses TRBV2 and TRBJ2-5; D is possibly TRBD2 (5 bases). V shed 7 bases and J shed 2 bases, with 11 bases lying between them. CDR1 and CDR2 from the germline V gene are SNHLY and FYNNEI. The CDR3 sequence is 13 residues long. The CDR3 DNA reads TGTGCCAGCAACGGGCAGCGGCAAGAGACCCAGTACTTC. It is translated as CASNGQRQETQYF.

This rearrangement joins TRBV7-3 to TRBJ2-7, with D perhaps matching TRBD1 (6 bases). With 2 bases removed from V and 4 bases from J, the gap between germline ends came to 9 bases. CDR1 SGHTA and CDR2 FQGTGA come from the germline V gene. The CDR3 spans 13 residues. In nucleotides, the CDR3 is TGTGCCAGCAGCTTAGGACAGAGATACGAGCAGTACTTC. Translating it yields CASSLGQRYEQYF. Variable domain in full (rest from reference TRBV7-3 and TRBJ2-7): GAGVSQTPSNKVTEKGKYVELRCDPISGHTALYWYRQSLGQGPEFLIYFQGTGAADDSGLPNDRFFAVRPEGSVSTLKIQRTERGDSAVYLCASSLGQRYEQYFGPGTRLTVT.

The V gene is TRBV18, the J gene TRBJ2-7; possible D gene TRBD2, 5 bases. CDR1 is KGHSH and CDR2 is LQKENI in the germline V gene. This CDR3 is built from 14 residues. The V gene lost 0 bases and the J gene lost 5 bases, with 11 bases spanning the gap. The CDR3 here is CASSPPEGINEQYF. CDR3 nucleotides: TGTGCCAGCTCACCACCCGAGGGAATCAACGAGCAGTACTTC.

This clone has a single count. The CDR3 loop reads CASSLRGAAYEQYF. CDR3 nucleotide sequence: TGTGCCAGCAGCTTACGGGGGGCTGCCTACGAGCAGTACTTC. The rearrangement uses TRBV7-2 and TRBJ2-7; a possible D gene is TRBD2 (7 bases). Trimming removed 2 bases from V and 2 bases from J, with 10 bases in between. The germline gives CDR1 SGHTA, CDR2 FQGNSA. The CDR3 is 14 residues long. Based on the CDR3 plus reference TRBV7-2 and TRBJ2-7, the full variable domain is GAGVSQSPSNKVTEKGKDVELRCDPISGHTALYWYRQSLGQGLEFLIYFQGNSAPDKSGLPSDRFSAERTGGSVSTLTIQRTQQEDSAVYLCASSLRGAAYEQYFGPGTRLTVT.

This chain uses TRBV28 with TRBJ2-5; 10 nucleotides line up with TRBD1. The CDR3 is 16 amino acids. The germline V gene encodes CDR1 MDHEN and CDR2 SYDVKM. Trimming cost V 2 bases and J 5 bases; bases outside gene matches: 8. CDR3 amino acids: CASSLIVGQGGETQYF. The CDR3 DNA follows: TGTGCCAGCAGTTTAATTGTCGGACAGGGGGGCGAGACCCAGTACTTC.

V and J are TRBV19 and TRBJ1-5; TRBD1 is a possible D gene (5 bases). This CDR3 contains 12 residues. V lost 6 bases and J lost 5, with 8 bases in between. Germline CDR1 LNHDA, CDR2 SQIVND (reference sequence). For the CDR3, the DNA is TGTGCCAGTAGGACAGATCATCAGCCCCAGCATTTT. This translates into CASRTDHQPQHF.

The chain combines TRBV29-1 with TRBJ1-1; D is ambiguous. The V end lost 7 bases, the J end lost 1 base, and 10 bases lay between the germline ends. Per germline, CDR1 SQVTM and CDR2 ANQGSEA. The CDR3 covers 12 residues. CDR3 region: CSARTANTEAFF. The DNA for the CDR3 is TGCAGCGCCCGGACCGCGAACACTGAAGCTTTCTTT.

The rearrangement uses TRBV7-3 and TRBJ2-5; D is perhaps TRBD2 (6 bases). Trimming shortened V by 3 bases and J by 3 bases, and 8 bases separated the two germline ends. This CDR3 has 13 amino acids. From germline, CDR1 is SGHTA and CDR2 FQGTGA. The CDR3 DNA is TGTGCCAGCAGCTTCGGAGGGGAAGAGACCCAGTACTTC. Translated: CASSFGGEETQYF.

This clone was observed a handful of times. The rearrangement links TRBV15 to TRBJ2-2, with TRBD1 identical over 9 bases. CDR3 length: 15 amino acids. The V gene end was trimmed by 3 bases and the J gene end by 4 bases; junction bases not matched to a gene: 3. Germline CDR1 and CDR2: LNHNV and YYDKDF (reference sequence). The DNA of the CDR3 is TGTGCCACCAGCAGCGTACAGGGGGCCACCGGGGAGCTGTTTTTT. It encodes CATSSVQGATGELFF. The full variable domain, in which reference TRBV15 and TRBJ2-2 provide the parts outside the CDR3, is DAMVIQNPRYQVTQFGKPVTLSCSQTLNHNVMYWYQQKSSQAPKLLFHYYDKDFNNEADTPDNFQSRRPNTSFCFLDIRSPGLGDTAMYLCATSSVQGATGELFFGEGSRLTVL.

The chain carries TRBV7-2 and TRBJ1-6; 9 positions match TRBD1. Germline V gives CDR1 SGHTA, CDR2 FQGNSA. J gave up 6 bases and V 3 bases, and 6 bases lay outside the gene matches. The CDR3 runs to 16 residues. The CDR3 region has the DNA TGTGCCAGCAGCTTTGGCAGGGGACAGGGTAATTCACCCCTCCACTTT. Its protein is CASSFGRGQGNSPLHF.

This chain uses TRBV7-3 with TRBJ2-1, with 16 bases lining up with TRBD2. J lost 9 bases, V lost 2 bases, and 1 base had no gene match. There are 15 residues in the CDR3. Germline-derived CDR1 and CDR2 are SGHTA and FQGTGA. The CDR3 loop reads CASSLGTSGRAEQFF. The CDR3 region has the DNA TGTGCCAGCAGCTTAGGGACTAGCGGGAGGGCTGAGCAGTTCTTC.

On this clone: This sample includes further DNA sequences coding for the same CDR3. The chain uses TRBV19 and TRBJ2-7; perhaps D is TRBD1 or TRBD2 (5 bases each). V lost 3 bases and J lost 0, with 9 bases in between. Looked up from germline, CDR1 is LNHDA and CDR2 is SQIVND (reference sequence). CDR3 size: 14 residues. CDR3 region: CASSIRAGSYEQYF. The CDR3 region has the DNA TGTGCCAGTAGTATCAGGGCGGGCTCCTACGAGCAGTACTTC.

CDR3 protein: CASSPPGKTTYEQYF. CDR3 DNA: TGTGCCAGCTCACCACCGGGAAAAACCACCTACGAGCAGTACTTC. V gene TRBV18 combines with J gene TRBJ2-7; D remains unclear. Between the trimmed V and J ends, which lost 0 bases and 2 bases, there was a span of 11 bases. Germline V gives CDR1 KGHSH, CDR2 LQKENI. This CDR3 is built from 15 residues. Combining the CDR3 with reference TRBV18 and TRBJ2-7 gives the whole variable domain NAGVMQNPRHLVRRRGQEARLRCSPMKGHSHVYWYRQLPEEGLKFMVYLQKENIIDESGMPKERFSAEFPKEGPSILRIQQVVRGDSAAYFCASSPPGKTTYEQYFGPGTRLTVT.

This chain connects TRBV6-6 to TRBJ1-1, with 7 bases that match TRBD1. CDR3 length: 14 residues. V shed 4 bases, J shed 4 bases, and the junction held 6 bases outside the gene matches. The germline V gene has CDR1 MNHNY and CDR2 SVGAGI (reference sequence). CDR3 nucleotide sequence: TGTGCCAGCAGTTCTCAGGGGGGTCCCACTGAAGCTTTCTTT. Translating it yields CASSSQGGPTEAFF.